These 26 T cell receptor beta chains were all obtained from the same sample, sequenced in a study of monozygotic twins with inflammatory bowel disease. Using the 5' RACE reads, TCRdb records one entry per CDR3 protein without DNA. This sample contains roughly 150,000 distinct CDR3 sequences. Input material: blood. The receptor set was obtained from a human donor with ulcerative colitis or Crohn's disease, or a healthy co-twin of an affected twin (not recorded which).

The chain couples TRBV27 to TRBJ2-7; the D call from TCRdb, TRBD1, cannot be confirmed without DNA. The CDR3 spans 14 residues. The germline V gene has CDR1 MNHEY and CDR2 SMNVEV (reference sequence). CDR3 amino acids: CASSLSRRGDEQYF.

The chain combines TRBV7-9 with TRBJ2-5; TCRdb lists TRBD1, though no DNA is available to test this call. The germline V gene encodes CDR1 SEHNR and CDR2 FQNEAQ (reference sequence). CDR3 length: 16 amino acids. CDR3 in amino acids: CASSSDYWGNQETQYF.

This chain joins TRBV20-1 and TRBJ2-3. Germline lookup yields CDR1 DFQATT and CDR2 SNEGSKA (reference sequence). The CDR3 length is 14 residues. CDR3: CSARPAARTDTQYF.

The CDR3 sequence: CSARDMFGNTIYF. J is TRBJ1-3 and V is TRBV20-1. The CDR3 extends over 13 amino acids. From germline, CDR1 is DFQATT and CDR2 SNEGSKA (reference sequence).

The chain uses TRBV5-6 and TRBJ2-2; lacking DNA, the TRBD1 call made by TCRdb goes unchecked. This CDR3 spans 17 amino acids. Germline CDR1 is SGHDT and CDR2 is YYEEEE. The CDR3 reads CASSSYGRGANTGELFF.

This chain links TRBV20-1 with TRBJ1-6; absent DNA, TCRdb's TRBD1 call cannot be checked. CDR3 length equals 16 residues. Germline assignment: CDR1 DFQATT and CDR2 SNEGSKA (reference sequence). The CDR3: CSARDQLQGWYPPLHF.

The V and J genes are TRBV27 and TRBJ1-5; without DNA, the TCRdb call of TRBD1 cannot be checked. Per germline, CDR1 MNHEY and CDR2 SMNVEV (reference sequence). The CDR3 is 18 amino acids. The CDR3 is CASRLLGLGGGSNQPQHF.

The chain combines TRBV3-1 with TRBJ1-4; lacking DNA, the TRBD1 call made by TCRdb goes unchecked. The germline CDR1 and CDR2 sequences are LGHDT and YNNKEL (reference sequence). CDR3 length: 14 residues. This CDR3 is CASSQPSTGMELFF.

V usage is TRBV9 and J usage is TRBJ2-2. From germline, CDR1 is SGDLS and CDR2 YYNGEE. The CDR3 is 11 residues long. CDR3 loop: CASSVTGELFF.

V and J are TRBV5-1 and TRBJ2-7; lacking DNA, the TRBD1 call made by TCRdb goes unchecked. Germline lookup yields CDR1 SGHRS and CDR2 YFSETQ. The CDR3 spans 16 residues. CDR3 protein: CASSSDTSGGSYEQYF. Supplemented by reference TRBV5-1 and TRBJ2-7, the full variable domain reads KAGVTQTPRYLIKTRGQQVTLSCSPISGHRSVSWYQQTPGQGLQFLFEYFSETQRNKGNFPGRFSGRQFSNSRSEMNVSTLELGDSALYLCASSSDTSGGSYEQYFGPGTRLTVT.

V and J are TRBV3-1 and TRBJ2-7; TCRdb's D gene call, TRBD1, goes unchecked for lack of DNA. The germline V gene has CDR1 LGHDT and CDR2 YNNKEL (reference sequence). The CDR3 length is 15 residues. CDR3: CASSHIGGGSYEQYF.

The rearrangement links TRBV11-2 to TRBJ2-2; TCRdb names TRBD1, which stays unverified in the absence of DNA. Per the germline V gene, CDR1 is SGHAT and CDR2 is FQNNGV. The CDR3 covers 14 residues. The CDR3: CASSFSGATGELFF.

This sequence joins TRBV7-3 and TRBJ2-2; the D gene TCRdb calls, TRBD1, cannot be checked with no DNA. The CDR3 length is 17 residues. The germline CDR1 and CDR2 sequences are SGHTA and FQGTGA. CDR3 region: CASSFDVRQGLTGELFF.

The CDR3 reads CASSPPDRATEAFF. The V gene is TRBV18, the J gene TRBJ1-1; TCRdb outputs TRBD1, but without DNA this stays unchecked. Germline V gives CDR1 KGHSH, CDR2 LQKENI. The CDR3 is 14 amino acids.

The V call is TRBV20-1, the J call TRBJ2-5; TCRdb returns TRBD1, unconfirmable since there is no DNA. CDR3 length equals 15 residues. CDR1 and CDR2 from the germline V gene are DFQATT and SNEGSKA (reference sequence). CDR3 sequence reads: CSASPGQGNQETQYF.

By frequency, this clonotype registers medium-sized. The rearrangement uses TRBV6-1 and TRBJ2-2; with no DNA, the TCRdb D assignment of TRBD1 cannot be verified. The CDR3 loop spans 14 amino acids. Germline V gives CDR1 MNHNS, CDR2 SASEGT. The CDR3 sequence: CASSERDRAGELFF.

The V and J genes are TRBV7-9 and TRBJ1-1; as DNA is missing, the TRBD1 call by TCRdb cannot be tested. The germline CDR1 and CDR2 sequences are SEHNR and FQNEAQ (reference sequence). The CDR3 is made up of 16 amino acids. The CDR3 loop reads CASSLAPGHKNTEAFF.

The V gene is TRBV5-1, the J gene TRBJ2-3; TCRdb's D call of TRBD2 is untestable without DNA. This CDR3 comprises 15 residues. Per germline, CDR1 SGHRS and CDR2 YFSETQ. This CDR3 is CASSLATSGTDTQYF.

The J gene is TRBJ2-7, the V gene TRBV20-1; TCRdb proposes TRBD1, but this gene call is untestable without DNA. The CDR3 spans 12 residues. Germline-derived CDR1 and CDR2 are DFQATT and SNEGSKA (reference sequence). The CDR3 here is CSVSGGVNEQYF.

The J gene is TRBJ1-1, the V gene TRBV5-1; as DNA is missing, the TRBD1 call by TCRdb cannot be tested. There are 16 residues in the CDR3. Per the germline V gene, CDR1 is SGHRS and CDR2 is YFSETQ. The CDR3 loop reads CASSFGRDRGRPEAFF.

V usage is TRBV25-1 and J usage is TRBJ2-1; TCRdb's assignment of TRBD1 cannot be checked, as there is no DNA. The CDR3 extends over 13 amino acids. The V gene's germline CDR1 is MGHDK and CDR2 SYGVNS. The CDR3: CASTPLDRYEQFF.

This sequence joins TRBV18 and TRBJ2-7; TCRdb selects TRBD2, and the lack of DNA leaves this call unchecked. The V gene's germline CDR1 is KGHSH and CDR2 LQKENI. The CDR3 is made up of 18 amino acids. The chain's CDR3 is CASSPPQGQRGVGYERYF. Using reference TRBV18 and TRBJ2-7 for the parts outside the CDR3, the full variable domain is NAGVMQNPRHLVRRRGQEARLRCSPMKGHSHVYWYRQLPEEGLKFMVYLQKENIIDESGMPKERFSAEFPKEGPSILRIQQVVRGDSAAYFCASSPPQGQRGVGYERYFGPGTRLTVT.

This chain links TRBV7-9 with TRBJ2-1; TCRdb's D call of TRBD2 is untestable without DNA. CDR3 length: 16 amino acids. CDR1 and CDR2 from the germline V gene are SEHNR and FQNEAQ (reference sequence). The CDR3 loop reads CASSRLAGSSYNEQFF.

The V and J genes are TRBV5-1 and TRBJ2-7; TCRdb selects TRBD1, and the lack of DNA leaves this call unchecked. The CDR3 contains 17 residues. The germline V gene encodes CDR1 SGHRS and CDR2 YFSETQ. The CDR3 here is CASSLELEAGLGTEQYF.

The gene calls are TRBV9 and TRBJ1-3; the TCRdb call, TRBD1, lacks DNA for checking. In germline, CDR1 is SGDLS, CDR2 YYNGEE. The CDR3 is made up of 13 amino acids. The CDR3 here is CASSRQGGNTIYF.

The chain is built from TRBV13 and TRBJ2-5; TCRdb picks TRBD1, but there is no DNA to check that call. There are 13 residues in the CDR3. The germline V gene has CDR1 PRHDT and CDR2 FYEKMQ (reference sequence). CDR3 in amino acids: CASRQGRVKTQYF.